This T cell receptor (beta chain) was retrieved from a study of CD8 T cells in Susac syndrome. Germline CDR1 reads KGHSH; CDR2 reads LQKENI. This CDR3 spans 14 amino acids. V shed 3 bases and J shed 5 bases, with 12 bases lying between them. RNA, at about 0.45 to 1 ug, was reverse transcribed with random hexamers. An immunoSEQ multiplex PCR amplified TCR beta CDR3 over 54 Vbeta and 13 Jbeta. TCRdb reanalysed the immunoSEQ multiplex PCR reads using MiXCR and keeps one entry per CDR3 protein. The sample shows over 300,000 distinct CDR3 sequences, just over 90% of them seen only once. The genes are TRBV18 and TRBJ2-3; D is uncertain. This receptor was obtained from a human donor with multiple sclerosis. The sequencing input was CD4+ T cells from PBMCs. CDR3 sequence (DNA): TGTGCCAGCTCACCGGGAACCGCTGGAGATACGCAGTATTTT. Its translation is CASSPGTAGDTQYF. Complete variable domain (other parts from reference TRBV18 and TRBJ2-3): NAGVMQNPRHLVRRRGQEARLRCSPMKGHSHVYWYRQLPEEGLKFMVYLQKENIIDESGMPKERFSAEFPKEGPSILRIQQVVRGDSAAYFCASSPGTAGDTQYFGPGTRLTVL.